This T cell receptor beta chain is from a study of T cell clonotyping in hematopoietic cell transplantation. Per the germline V gene, CDR1 is KGHSH and CDR2 is LQKENI. The V and J ends lost 6 bases and 5 bases, in that order; junction bases with no gene match: 4. This CDR3 is 13 amino acids long. Libraries were prepared by immunoSEQ multiplex PCR; TCRdb keeps only in-frame clonotypes and omits some of them. Of roughly 48,000 clones in the sample, about four fifths are singletons; the top ten hold approximately 4.9%. Described time point: recipient sample about 28 days before transplant, after cytoreduction. This clone was observed a single time.

J is TRBJ1-1 and V is TRBV18, with 9 bases that match TRBD1. The TCR comes from a man aged 55 to 70 with myelodysplastic syndrome. Some clones in this sample may be carry-over from other donors' samples. The sequences come from peripheral blood mononuclear cells, collected before stem cell transplant. CDR3 protein: CASSGTGLTEAFF. Here the CDR3 DNA reads TGTGCCAGCTCCGGGACAGGGTTAACTGAAGCTTTCTTT.